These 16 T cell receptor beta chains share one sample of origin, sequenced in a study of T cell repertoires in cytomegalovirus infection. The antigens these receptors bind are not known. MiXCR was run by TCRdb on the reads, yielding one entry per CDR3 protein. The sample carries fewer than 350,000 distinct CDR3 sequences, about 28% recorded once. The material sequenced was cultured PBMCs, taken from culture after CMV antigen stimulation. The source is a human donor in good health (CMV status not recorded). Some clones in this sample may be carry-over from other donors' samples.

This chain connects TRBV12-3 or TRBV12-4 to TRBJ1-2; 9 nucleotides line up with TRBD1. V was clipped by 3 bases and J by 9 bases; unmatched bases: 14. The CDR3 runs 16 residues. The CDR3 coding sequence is TGTGCCAGCAGTTTTTTACAGGGGGCCCTTTTTGGGAGCTACACCTTC. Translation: CASSFLQGALFGSYTF.

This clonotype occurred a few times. Here the CDR3 reads CASSLYPSSYEQYF. The DNA of the CDR3 is TGTGCCAGCAGCTTATACCCCAGCTCCTACGAGCAGTACTTC. This chain uses TRBV7-2 with TRBJ2-7; D gene uncertain. The V and J ends lost 2 bases and 0 bases respectively, with 8 bases between them. The V gene's germline CDR1 is SGHTA and CDR2 FQGNSA. CDR3 length: 14 amino acids.

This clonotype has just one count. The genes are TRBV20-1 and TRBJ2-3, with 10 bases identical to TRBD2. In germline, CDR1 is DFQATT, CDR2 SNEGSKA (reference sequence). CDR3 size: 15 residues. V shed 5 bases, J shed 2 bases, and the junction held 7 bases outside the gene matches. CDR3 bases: TGCAGTGCTGGGGCTAGCGGGGGCCTCACAGATACGCAGTATTTT. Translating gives CSAGASGGLTDTQYF.

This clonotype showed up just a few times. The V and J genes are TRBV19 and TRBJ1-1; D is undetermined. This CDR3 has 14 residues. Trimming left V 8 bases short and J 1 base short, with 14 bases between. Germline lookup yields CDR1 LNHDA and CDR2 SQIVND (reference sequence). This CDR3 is CASFSPQRNTEAFF. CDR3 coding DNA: TGTGCCAGTTTCTCGCCACAGAGGAACACTGAAGCTTTCTTT. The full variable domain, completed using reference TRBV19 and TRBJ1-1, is DGGITQSPKYLFRKEGQNVTLSCEQNLNHDAMYWYRQDPGQGLRLIYYSQIVNDFQKGDIAEGYSVSREKKESFPLTVTSAQKNPTAFYLCASFSPQRNTEAFFGQGTRLTVV.

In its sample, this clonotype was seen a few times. The CDR3 loop reads CASSLDINYGYTF. The CDR3 DNA sequence: TGCGCCAGCAGCTTGGATATTAACTATGGCTACACCTTC. The rearrangement links TRBV5-1 to TRBJ1-2; D gene unclear. Trimming took off 0 bases at V and 1 base at J, with 4 bases between the two ends. CDR3 length equals 13 residues. Germline lookup yields CDR1 SGHRS and CDR2 YFSETQ. Full variable domain (outside the CDR3, taken from reference TRBV5-1 and TRBJ1-2): KAGVTQTPRYLIKTRGQQVTLSCSPISGHRSVSWYQQTPGQGLQFLFEYFSETQRNKGNFPGRFSGRQFSNSRSEMNVSTLELGDSALYLCASSLDINYGYTFGSGTRLTVV.

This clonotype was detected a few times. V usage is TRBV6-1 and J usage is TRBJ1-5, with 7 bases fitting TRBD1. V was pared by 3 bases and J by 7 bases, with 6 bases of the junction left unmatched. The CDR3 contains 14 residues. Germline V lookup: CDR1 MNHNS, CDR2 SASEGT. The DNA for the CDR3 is TGTGCCAGCAGTGAGTTTAGGGGGCGGCAGCCCCAGCATTTT. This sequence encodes CASSEFRGRQPQHF.

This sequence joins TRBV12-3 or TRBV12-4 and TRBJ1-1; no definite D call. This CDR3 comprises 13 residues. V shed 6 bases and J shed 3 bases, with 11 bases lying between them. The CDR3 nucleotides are TGTGCCAGCAGCCCCGTGATGGACACTGAAGCTTTCTTT. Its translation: CASSPVMDTEAFF.

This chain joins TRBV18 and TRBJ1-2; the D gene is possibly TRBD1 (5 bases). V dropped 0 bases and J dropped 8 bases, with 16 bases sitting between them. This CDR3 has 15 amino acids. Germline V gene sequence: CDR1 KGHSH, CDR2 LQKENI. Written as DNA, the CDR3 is TGTGCCAGCTCACCACCTAACAGGTTGTACGGCGGCTACACCTTC. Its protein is CASSPPNRLYGGYTF.

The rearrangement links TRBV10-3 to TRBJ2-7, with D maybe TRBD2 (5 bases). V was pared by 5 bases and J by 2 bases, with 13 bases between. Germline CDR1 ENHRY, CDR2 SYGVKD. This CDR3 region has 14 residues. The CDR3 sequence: CAISTRGATYEQYF. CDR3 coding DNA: TGTGCCATCAGTACACGGGGAGCAACCTACGAGCAGTACTTC.

The CDR3: CASSPSMNTEAFF. The CDR3 nucleotides are TGTGCCAGCAGCCCTTCGATGAACACTGAAGCTTTCTTT. The J gene is TRBJ1-1, the V gene TRBV11-1; no reliable D call. Trimming pared 5 bases from V and 0 bases from J, leaving 7 bases between. CDR1 and CDR2 (germline): SGHAT, FQDESV (reference sequence). The CDR3 sequence is 13 residues long.

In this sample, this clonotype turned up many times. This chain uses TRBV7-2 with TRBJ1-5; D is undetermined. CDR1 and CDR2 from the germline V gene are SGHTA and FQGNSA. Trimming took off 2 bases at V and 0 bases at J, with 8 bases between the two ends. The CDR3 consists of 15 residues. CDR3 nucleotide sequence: TGTGCCAGCAGCTTATCCGGGAATAGCAATCAGCCCCAGCATTTT. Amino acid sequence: CASSLSGNSNQPQHF.

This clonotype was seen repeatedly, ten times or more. CDR3 coding DNA: TGTGCCAGCAGTCTGACGGGGGAGCAGTTCTTC. Its protein product is CASSLTGEQFF. The chain is built from TRBV6-6 and TRBJ2-1; maybe TRBD2 (5 bases). This CDR3 has 11 amino acids. The V end lost 5 bases, the J end lost 10 bases, and 9 bases lay between the germline ends. Germline loops: CDR1 MNHNY, CDR2 SVGAGI (reference sequence).

DNA for the CDR3: TGTGCCAGCAGCCTGAAGACTAGCGGGAGAGGGGAGGAGACCCAGTACTTC. This codes for CASSLKTSGRGEETQYF. The chain is built from TRBV12-3 or TRBV12-4 and TRBJ2-5; 12 bases map to TRBD2. The CDR3 totals 17 residues. The ends lost 6 bases at V and 5 bases at J; junction bases unmatched: 13.

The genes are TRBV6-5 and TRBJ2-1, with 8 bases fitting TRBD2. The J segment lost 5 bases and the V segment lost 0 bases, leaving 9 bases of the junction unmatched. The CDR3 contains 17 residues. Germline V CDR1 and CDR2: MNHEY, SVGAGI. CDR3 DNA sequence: TGTGCCAGCAGTTACTCCGGGGGGGCAGGCCGGCACAATGAGCAGTTCTTC. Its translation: CASSYSGGAGRHNEQFF.

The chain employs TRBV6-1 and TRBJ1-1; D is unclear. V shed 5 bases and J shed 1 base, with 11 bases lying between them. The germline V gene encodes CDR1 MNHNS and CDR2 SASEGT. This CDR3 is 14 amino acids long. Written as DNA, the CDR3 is TGTGCCAGCAGTTTCCAGAGCGCGAACACTGAAGCTTTCTTT. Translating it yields CASSFQSANTEAFF.

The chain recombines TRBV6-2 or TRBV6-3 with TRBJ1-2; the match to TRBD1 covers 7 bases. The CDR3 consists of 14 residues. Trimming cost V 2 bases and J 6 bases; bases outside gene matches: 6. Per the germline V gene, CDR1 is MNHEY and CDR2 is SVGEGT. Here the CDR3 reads CASSYNRGIDGYTF. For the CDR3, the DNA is TGTGCCAGCAGTTACAACAGGGGAATAGATGGCTACACCTTC.